In its sample, the clone carrying this TCR beta chain was seen a few times. Its target is not known. These data come from a study of T-cell reconstitution after alpha-beta-depleted transplantation in children. The CDR3 totals 12 residues. The V gene's germline CDR1 is SGHTA and CDR2 FQGNSA. Unmatched junction bases numbered 2, after V lost 3 bases and J lost 9 bases. TCRbeta library construction was performed incorporating unique molecular identifiers. TCRdb re-analysed the PCR reads in MiXCR, keeping a single row per CDR3 protein. Of about 870,000 distinct CDR3 sequences listed, 15% to 20% are singletons. Study-wide results and caveats: Two months or so post-transplant, alpha-beta T cells reportedly derived from several hundred expanded graft clones. The authors attributed T-cell counts and diversity one year after transplant mostly to newly produced T cells. The study traced high day-60 TCRbeta diversity in some patients to surviving recipient T cells and thymic progenitors.

This specimen consisted of PBMCs, mostly from graft donor cells, obtained 360 days after TCRalphabeta/CD19-depleted stem cell transplant. The source of this sequence is a male patient aged 5 to 17 who had a stem cell transplant for acute lymphoblastic leukemia, so the T cells may come from the graft donor. This chain joins TRBV7-2 and TRBJ2-1, with 7 bases fitting TRBD2. The CDR3 is CASSLTSPEQFF. DNA for the CDR3: TGTGCCAGCAGCTTGACTAGCCCTGAGCAGTTCTTC.